The clone carrying this TCR beta chain has a count of ten or more. Its antigen is unknown. V was trimmed by 0 bases and J by 4 bases, leaving 14 bases between them. CDR3 length equals 16 residues. The germline V gene encodes CDR1 SGHRS and CDR2 YFSETQ. This sample was included in a study of prognosis after radiotherapy for stage I lung cancer. Study information: The study deemed all of its non-small cell lung cancer patients medically inoperable. Overall study results and limits: Reportedly, TRBV and TRBJ gene usage varied with metastasis presence.

From genomic DNA, TCR beta CDR3 was amplified by two-round multiplex PCR. The first round of PCR was done with primers that matched each TRBV and TRBJ gene. Via MiXCR, TCRdb re-called the multiplex PCR reads, giving one row per CDR3 protein. The table includes some 27,000 distinct CDR3 sequences, around 30% detected once. This TCR derives from a donor aged 50 or older with non-small cell lung cancer. The chain combines TRBV5-1 with TRBJ1-3; D call uncertain. The material was PBMCs, obtained before or after stereotactic body radiation therapy (not recorded which). This CDR3 is CASSLEDSAGGNTIYF. CDR3 sequence (DNA): TGCGCCAGCAGCTTGGAAGATTCCGCGGGGGGAAACACCATATATTTT.